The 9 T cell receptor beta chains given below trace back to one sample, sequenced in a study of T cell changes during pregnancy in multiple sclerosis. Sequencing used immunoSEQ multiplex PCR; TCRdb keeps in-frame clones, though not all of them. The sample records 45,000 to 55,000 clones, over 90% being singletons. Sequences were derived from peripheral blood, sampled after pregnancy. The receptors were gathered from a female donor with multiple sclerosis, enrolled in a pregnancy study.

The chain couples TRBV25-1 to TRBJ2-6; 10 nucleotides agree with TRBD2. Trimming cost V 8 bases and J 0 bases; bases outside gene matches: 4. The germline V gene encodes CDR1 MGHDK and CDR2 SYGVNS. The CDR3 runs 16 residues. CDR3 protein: CASRTSGVSGANVLTF. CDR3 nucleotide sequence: TGTGCCAGCCGGACTAGCGGCGTCTCTGGGGCCAACGTCCTGACTTTC.

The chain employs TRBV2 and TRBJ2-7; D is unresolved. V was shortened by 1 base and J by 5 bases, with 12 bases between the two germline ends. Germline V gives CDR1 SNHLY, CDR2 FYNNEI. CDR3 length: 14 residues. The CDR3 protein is CASSEGRSADEQYF. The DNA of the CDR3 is TGTGCCAGCAGTGAAGGCCGGTCGGCGGACGAGCAGTACTTC.

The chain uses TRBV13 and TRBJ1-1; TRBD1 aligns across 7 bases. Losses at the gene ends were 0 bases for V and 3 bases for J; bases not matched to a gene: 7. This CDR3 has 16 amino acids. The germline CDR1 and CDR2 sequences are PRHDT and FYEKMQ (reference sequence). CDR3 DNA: TGTGCCAGCAGCTTAGGACCACCAACAGGGGACACTGAAGCTTTCTTT. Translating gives CASSLGPPTGDTEAFF.

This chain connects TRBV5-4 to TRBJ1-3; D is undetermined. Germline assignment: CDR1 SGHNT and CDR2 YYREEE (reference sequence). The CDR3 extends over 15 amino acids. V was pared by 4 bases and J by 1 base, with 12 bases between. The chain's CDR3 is CASSPRDASGNTIYF. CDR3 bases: TGTGCCAGCAGCCCCCGGGATGCGTCTGGAAACACCATATATTTT. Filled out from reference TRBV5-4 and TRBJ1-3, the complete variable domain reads ETGVTQSPTHLIKTRGQQVTLRCSSQSGHNTVSWYQQALGQGPQFIFQYYREEENGRGNFPPRFSGLQFPNYSSELNVNALELDDSALYLCASSPRDASGNTIYFGEGSWLTVV.

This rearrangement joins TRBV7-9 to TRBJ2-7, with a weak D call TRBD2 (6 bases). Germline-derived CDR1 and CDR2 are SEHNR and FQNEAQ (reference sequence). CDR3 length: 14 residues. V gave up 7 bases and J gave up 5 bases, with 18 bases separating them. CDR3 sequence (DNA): TGTGCCAGCACTCAGGCGGGAAACGCGCACGAGCAGTACTTC. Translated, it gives CASTQAGNAHEQYF. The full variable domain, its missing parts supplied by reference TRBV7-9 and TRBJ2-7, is DTGVSQNPRHKITKRGQNVTFRCDPISEHNRLYWYRQTLGQGPEFLTYFQNEAQLEKSRLLSDRFSAERPKGSFSTLEIQRTEQGDSAMYLCASTQAGNAHEQYFGPGTRLTVT.

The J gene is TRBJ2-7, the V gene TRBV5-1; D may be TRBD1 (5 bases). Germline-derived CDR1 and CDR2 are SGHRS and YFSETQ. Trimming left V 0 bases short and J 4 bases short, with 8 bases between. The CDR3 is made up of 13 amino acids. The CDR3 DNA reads TGCGCCAGCAGCTTGGAAGGGGTGTACGAGCAGTACTTC. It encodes CASSLEGVYEQYF.

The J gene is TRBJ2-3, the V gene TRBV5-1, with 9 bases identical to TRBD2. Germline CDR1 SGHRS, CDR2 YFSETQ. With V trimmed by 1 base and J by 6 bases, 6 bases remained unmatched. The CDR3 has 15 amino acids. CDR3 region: CASSLILAGTDTQYF. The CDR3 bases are TGCGCCAGCAGCTTGATCCTAGCGGGGACCGATACGCAGTATTTT. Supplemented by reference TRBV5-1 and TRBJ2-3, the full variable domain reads KAGVTQTPRYLIKTRGQQVTLSCSPISGHRSVSWYQQTPGQGLQFLFEYFSETQRNKGNFPGRFSGRQFSNSRSEMNVSTLELGDSALYLCASSLILAGTDTQYFGPGTRLTVL.

The CDR3 region has the DNA TGCGCCAGCAGTGAGTCTGAGAGCGGGGAGCTGTTTTTT. Its protein is CASSESESGELFF. J is TRBJ2-2 and V is TRBV10-2; D remains ambiguous. The V end was cut by 0 bases, the J end by 7 bases, with 6 bases between. The CDR3 runs 13 residues. CDR1 WSHSY and CDR2 SAAADI come from the germline V gene.

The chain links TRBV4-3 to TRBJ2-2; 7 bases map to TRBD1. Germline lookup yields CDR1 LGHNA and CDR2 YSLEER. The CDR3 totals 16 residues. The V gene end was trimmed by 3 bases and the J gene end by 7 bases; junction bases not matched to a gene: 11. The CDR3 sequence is CASSHLRGNSVGELFF. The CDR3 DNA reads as TGCGCCAGCAGCCACCTCAGGGGGAACTCCGTCGGGGAGCTGTTTTTT.